The 13 T cell receptor beta chains in this list originate from one sample, sequenced in a study of vaccination and CD4 T cells after COVID-19. No antigen has been assigned to these receptors. Cultured CD4+ T cell DNA was sequenced using the Oncomine TCR Beta short-read assay. A single record per CDR3 protein comes from TCRdb applying MiXCR to the PCR reads. The sample shows about 8,500 distinct CDR3 sequences, 59% of them seen only once. Treatment indicated: approximately nine-day PBMC culture with coronavirus spike peptide pools or control peptides (ViraFEST assay). Sequenced sample: CD4+ T cells from blood, cultured in vitro. These TCRs come from a human donor who had recovered from COVID-19.

J is TRBJ1-2 and V is TRBV7-9, with D maybe TRBD1 (5 bases). The germline CDR1 and CDR2 sequences are SEHNR and FQNEAQ (reference sequence). Between the trimmed V and J ends, which lost 7 bases and 3 bases, there was a span of 15 bases. The CDR3 sequence is 14 residues long. The CDR3, as DNA: TGTGCCAGCATGAATTTCGGGACGGACTATGGCTACACCTTC. Translated, it gives CASMNFGTDYGYTF.

This chain connects TRBV20-1 to TRBJ1-2, with 7 bases fitting TRBD1. The V and J ends lost 6 bases and 5 bases, in that order; junction bases with no gene match: 15. CDR1 is DFQATT and CDR2 is SNEGSKA in the germline V gene (reference sequence). The CDR3 spans 15 residues. The CDR3 sequence: CSAIRPRRGLYGYTF. The CDR3 nucleotides read TGCAGTGCCATACGTCCCCGCAGGGGGTTATATGGCTACACCTTC.

The J gene is TRBJ2-3, the V gene TRBV28; D possibly corresponds to TRBD2 (6 bases). The germline V gene encodes CDR1 MDHEN and CDR2 SYDVKM. V gave up 7 bases and J gave up 11 bases, with 19 bases separating them. CDR3 size: 13 residues. The CDR3 reads CASTPLPYGRQYF. Here the CDR3 DNA reads TGTGCCAGCACCCCACTGCCCTACGGGAGGCAGTATTTT.

The sample holds a few counts of this clonotype. This chain joins TRBV7-6 and TRBJ1-5; maybe TRBD1 (6 bases). Germline loops: CDR1 SGHVS, CDR2 FNYEAQ. The CDR3 contains 13 residues. Trimming cost V 4 bases and J 4 bases, with 8 bases left between them. The CDR3 nucleotides are TGTGCCAGCAGCTACCAGGGGAATCAGCCCCAGCATTTT. Encoded protein: CASSYQGNQPQHF.

The chain combines TRBV20-1 with TRBJ2-5, with D perhaps being TRBD1 or TRBD2 (6 bases each). This CDR3 contains 12 residues. Germline CDR1 and CDR2: DFQATT and SNEGSKA (reference sequence). V lost 5 bases and J lost 5, with 12 bases in between. The DNA of the CDR3 is TGCAGTGCTCCGGGGGCAGGGGAGACCCAGTACTTC. This sequence encodes CSAPGAGETQYF.

The rearrangement links TRBV7-2 to TRBJ1-2; 8 bases agree with TRBD1. V was pared by 5 bases and J by 4 bases, with 18 bases of the junction left unmatched. CDR1 is SGHTA and CDR2 is FQGNSA in the germline V gene. The CDR3 is made up of 18 amino acids. CDR3 DNA sequence: TGTGCCAGCAGCGGGTTAATAGTGGGGACAGGAGGTTCCTATGGCTACACCTTC. Encoded protein: CASSGLIVGTGGSYGYTF.

This clonotype has just one count. The CDR3 loop is CSASGVLASRYEQYF. The CDR3 nucleotides are TGCAGTGCTAGTGGGGTTTTGGCCTCTCGGTACGAGCAGTACTTC. This chain links TRBV20-1 with TRBJ2-7, with no clear D. The ends were cut back, 3 bases at V and 4 bases at J, with 19 bases in the middle. CDR3 size: 15 residues. Germline CDR1 reads DFQATT; CDR2 reads SNEGSKA (reference sequence).

The chain couples TRBV7-2 to TRBJ1-1, with D tentatively TRBD1 (5 bases). CDR3 length equals 12 residues. The V and J ends lost 1 base and 9 bases respectively, with 9 bases between them. The germline gives CDR1 SGHTA, CDR2 FQGNSA. Here the CDR3 reads CASSLVQGQAFF. The CDR3 DNA reads TGTGCCAGCAGCTTAGTGCAGGGTCAAGCTTTCTTT.

In this sample, this clonotype is large. The chain carries TRBV7-2 and TRBJ1-2; no clear D gene. CDR3 size: 15 residues. CDR1 and CDR2 from the germline V gene are SGHTA and FQGNSA. The germline V and J ends were trimmed by 2 bases and 4 bases, with 14 bases remaining between them. CDR3 residues: CASSLYVEGSYGYTF. The DNA for the CDR3 is TGTGCCAGCAGCTTATACGTCGAGGGCTCCTATGGCTACACCTTC.

The gene calls are TRBV29-1 and TRBJ2-7; D is perhaps TRBD2 (6 bases). This CDR3 region has 13 residues. V lost 7 bases to trimming and J lost 3 bases, with 16 bases between them. The germline V gene has CDR1 SQVTM and CDR2 ANQGSEA. CDR3 amino acids: CSAGSGGGYEQYF. Here the CDR3 DNA reads TGCAGCGCCGGGTCCGGGGGAGGCTACGAGCAGTACTTC.

The J gene is TRBJ2-7, the V gene TRBV29-1, with a weak D call TRBD2 (5 bases). CDR3 length equals 12 residues. V lost 8 bases, J lost 7 bases, and 18 bases lay in between. Germline CDR1 is SQVTM and CDR2 is ANQGSEA. Here the CDR3 DNA reads TGCAGCACCCGGACGGCGGGTGGAGAGCAGTACTTC. Translation gives CSTRTAGGEQYF.

CDR3: CASSLMGQGASRTLHF. CDR3 DNA: TGTGCCAGCAGCTTAATGGGACAGGGGGCCTCAAGAACCCTCCACTTT. This chain uses TRBV7-2 with TRBJ1-6, with TRBD1 identical over 12 bases. This CDR3 spans 16 amino acids. Germline assignment: CDR1 SGHTA and CDR2 FQGNSA. The V and J ends lost 2 bases and 14 bases, in that order; junction bases with no gene match: 10.

This clonotype showed up just once. This chain connects TRBV28 to TRBJ2-5, with 8 bases aligning to TRBD1. V shed 0 bases and J 6 bases; nucleotides not matched to a gene: 6. The CDR3 totals 15 residues. Germline values: CDR1 MDHEN, CDR2 SYDVKM. The CDR3 spells CASSLWGNRGKTQYF. Written as DNA, the CDR3 is TGTGCCAGCAGTTTATGGGGAAACAGGGGGAAGACCCAGTACTTC.